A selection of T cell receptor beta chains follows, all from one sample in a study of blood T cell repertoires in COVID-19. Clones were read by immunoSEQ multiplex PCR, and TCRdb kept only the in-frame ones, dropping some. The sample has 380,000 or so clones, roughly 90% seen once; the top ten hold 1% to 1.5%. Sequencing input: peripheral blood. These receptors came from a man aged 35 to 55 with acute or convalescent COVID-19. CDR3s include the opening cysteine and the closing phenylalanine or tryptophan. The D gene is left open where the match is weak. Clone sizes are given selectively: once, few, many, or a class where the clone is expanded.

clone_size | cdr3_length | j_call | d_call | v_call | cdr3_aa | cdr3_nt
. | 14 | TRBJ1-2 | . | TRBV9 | CASSVGGDNYGYTF | TGTGCCAGCAGCGTAGGAGGTGATAACTATGGCTACACCTTC
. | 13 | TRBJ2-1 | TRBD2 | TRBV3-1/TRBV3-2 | CASSLTSRNEQFF | TGTGCCAGCAGCCTGACTAGCCGGAATGAGCAGTTCTTC
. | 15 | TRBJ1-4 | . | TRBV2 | CASSERGLPNEKLFF | TGTGCCAGCAGTGAAAGAGGGTTGCCTAATGAAAAACTGTTTTTT
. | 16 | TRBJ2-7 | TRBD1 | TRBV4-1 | CASSRAGTASSYEQYF | TGCGCCAGCAGCCGAGCCGGGACAGCCTCCTCCTACGAGCAGTACTTC
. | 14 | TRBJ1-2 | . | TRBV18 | CASSPQDTNYGYTF | TGTGCCAGCTCACCACAGGACACCAACTATGGCTACACCTTC
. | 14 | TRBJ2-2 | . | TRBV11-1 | CASSFSRLTGELFF | TGTGCCAGCAGCTTCTCGCGGTTAACCGGGGAGCTGTTTTTT
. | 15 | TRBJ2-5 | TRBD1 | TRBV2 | CASSEDRGFQETQYF | TGTGCCAGCAGTGAGGACAGGGGCTTCCAAGAGACCCAGTACTTC
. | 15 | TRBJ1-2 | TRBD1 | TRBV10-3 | CAISGTTGEINGYTF | TGTGCCATCAGTGGAACGACAGGGGAAATAAATGGCTACACCTTC
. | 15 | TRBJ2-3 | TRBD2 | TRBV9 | CASSVSSGSPDTQYF | TGTGCCAGCAGCGTCTCTAGCGGGAGTCCAGATACGCAGTATTTT
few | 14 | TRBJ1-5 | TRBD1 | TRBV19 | CASSWTGDNQPQHF | TGTGCCAGTAGCTGGACAGGGGACAATCAGCCCCAGCATTTT
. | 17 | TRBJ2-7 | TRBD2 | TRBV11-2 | CASRTGTSGIYSYEQYF | TGTGCCAGCAGAACCGGGACTAGCGGTATCTACTCCTACGAGCAGTACTTC
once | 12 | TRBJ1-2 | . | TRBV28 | CASTDRYYGYTF | TGTGCCAGCACCGACAGGTACTATGGCTACACCTTC
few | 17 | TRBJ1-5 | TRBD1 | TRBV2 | CASTPDRGRGMVQPQHF | TGTGCCAGCACACCAGACAGGGGGCGAGGTATGGTTCAGCCCCAGCATTTT
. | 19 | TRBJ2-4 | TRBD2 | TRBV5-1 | CASSLFFTSGVIAKNIQYF | TGCGCCAGCAGCTTGTTTTTTACTAGCGGGGTGATAGCCAAAAACATTCAGTACTTC
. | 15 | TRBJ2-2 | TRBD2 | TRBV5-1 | CASGTGTSGTGELFF | TGCGCCAGCGGAACCGGGACTAGCGGGACCGGGGAGCTGTTTTTT
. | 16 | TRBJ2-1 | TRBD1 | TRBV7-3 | CASSLLRQGKNNEQFF | TGTGCCAGCAGCCTCCTCAGACAGGGCAAGAACAATGAGCAGTTCTTC
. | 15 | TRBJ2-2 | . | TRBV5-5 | CASSSRNWNTGELFF | TGTGCCAGCAGCTCCAGGAATTGGAACACCGGGGAGCTGTTTTTT
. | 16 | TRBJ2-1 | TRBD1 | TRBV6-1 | CASSEAWGQGENEQFF | TGTGCCAGCAGTGAAGCGTGGGGACAGGGCGAAAATGAGCAGTTCTTC
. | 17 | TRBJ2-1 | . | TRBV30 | CAWSGGGGPQSLDEQFF | TGTGCCTGGAGTGGAGGCGGAGGACCACAAAGTTTAGATGAGCAGTTCTTC
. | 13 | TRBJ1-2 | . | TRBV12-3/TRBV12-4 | CASSQTGDYGYTF | TGTGCCAGCAGCCAGACAGGAGACTATGGCTACACCTTC
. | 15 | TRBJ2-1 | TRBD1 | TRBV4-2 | CASSQGPGGYNEQFF | TGTGCCAGCAGCCAAGGCCCAGGGGGTTACAATGAGCAGTTCTTC
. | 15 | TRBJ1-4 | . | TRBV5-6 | CASSLGGMTNEKLFF | TGTGCCAGCAGCTTGGGAGGGATGACTAATGAAAAACTGTTTTTT
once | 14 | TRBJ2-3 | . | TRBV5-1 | CASSLARPTDTQYF | TGCGCCAGCAGCTTGGCTAGGCCCACAGATACGCAGTATTTT
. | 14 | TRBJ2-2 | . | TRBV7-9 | CASSLGQNTGELFF | TGTGCCAGCAGCTTAGGACAAAACACCGGGGAGCTGTTTTTT
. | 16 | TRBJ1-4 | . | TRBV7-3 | CASSRLEQGPNEKLFF | TGTGCCAGCAGCCGCCTAGAGCAGGGGCCTAATGAAAAACTGTTTTTT
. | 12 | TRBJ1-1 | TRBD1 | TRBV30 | CAVTGGNTEAFF | TGTGCCGTGACAGGGGGAAACACTGAAGCTTTCTTT
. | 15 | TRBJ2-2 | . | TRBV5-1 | CASSLDRANTGELFF | TGCGCCAGCAGCTTGGACAGGGCCAACACCGGGGAGCTGTTTTTT
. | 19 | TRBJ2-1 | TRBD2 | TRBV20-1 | CSASSGHWAGLAAYNEQFF | TGCAGTGCTAGTTCGGGACATTGGGCTGGACTAGCGGCCTACAATGAGCAGTTCTTC
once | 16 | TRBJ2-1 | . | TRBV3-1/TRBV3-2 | CASSHHGLAIYNEQFF | TGTGCCAGCAGCCACCACGGGCTAGCCATTTACAATGAGCAGTTCTTC
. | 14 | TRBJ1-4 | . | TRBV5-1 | CASSLGSGHEKLFF | TGCGCCAGCAGCTTAGGAAGCGGCCATGAAAAACTGTTTTTT
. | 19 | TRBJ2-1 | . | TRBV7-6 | CASSPEQGGVFSIYNEQFF | TGTGCCAGCAGCCCAGAACAGGGGGGGGTGTTCAGTATTTACAATGAGCAGTTCTTC
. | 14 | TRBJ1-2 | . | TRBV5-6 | CASSPGGFPYGYTF | TGTGCCAGCAGCCCCGGCGGGTTTCCATATGGCTACACCTTC
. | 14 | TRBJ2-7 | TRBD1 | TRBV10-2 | CASSWTGPSGEQYF | TGCGCCAGCAGCTGGACAGGACCCTCTGGGGAGCAGTACTTC
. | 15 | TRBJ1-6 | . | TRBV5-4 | CASSVSSGFDSPLHF | TGTGCCAGCAGCGTATCTTCGGGGTTCGATTCACCCCTCCACTTT
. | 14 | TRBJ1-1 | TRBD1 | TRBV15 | CATSVDRGLSEAFF | TGTGCCACCAGCGTAGACAGGGGGCTGTCTGAAGCTTTCTTT